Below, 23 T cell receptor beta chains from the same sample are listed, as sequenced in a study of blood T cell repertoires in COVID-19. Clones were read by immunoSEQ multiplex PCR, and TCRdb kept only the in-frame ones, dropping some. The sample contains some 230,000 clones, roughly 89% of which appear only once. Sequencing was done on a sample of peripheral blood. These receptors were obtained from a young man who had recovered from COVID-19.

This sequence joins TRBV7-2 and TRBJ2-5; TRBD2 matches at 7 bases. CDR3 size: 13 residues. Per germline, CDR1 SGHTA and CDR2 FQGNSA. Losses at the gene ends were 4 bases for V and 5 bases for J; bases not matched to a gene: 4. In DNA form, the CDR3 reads TGTGCCAGCAGCTGGGGGGGTGCGGAGACCCAGTACTTC. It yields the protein CASSWGGAETQYF.

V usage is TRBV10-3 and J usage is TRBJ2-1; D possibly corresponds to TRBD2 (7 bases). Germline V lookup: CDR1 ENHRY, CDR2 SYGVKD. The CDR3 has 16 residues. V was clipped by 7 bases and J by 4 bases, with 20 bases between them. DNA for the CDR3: TGTGCCATCAAAGACGTCACCGGGGGGCATTACAATGAGCAGTTCTTC. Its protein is CAIKDVTGGHYNEQFF.

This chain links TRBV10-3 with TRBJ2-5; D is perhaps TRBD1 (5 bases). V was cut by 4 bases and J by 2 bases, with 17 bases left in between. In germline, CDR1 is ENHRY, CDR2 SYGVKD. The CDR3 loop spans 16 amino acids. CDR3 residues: CAISVNQGWQQETQYF. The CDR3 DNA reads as TGTGCCATCAGTGTAAATCAGGGATGGCAACAAGAGACCCAGTACTTC.

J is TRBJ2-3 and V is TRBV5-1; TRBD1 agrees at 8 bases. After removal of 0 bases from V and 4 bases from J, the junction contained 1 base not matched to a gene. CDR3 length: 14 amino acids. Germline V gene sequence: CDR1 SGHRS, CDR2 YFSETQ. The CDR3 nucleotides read TGCGCCAGCAGCTTGGCAGGGGGCCCAGATACGCAGTATTTT. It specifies CASSLAGGPDTQYF.

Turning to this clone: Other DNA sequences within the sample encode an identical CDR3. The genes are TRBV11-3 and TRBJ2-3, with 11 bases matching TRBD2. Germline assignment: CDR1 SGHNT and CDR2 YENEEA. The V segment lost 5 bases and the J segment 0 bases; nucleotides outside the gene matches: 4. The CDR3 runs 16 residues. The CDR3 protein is CASSAGTSGSTDTQYF. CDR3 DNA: TGTGCCAGCAGCGCCGGGACTAGCGGTAGCACAGATACGCAGTATTTT.

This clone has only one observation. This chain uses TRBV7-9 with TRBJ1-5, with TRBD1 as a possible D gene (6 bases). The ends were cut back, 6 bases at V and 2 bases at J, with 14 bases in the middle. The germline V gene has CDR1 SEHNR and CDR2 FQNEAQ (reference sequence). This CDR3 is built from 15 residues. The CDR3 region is CASRQTGVRNQPQHF. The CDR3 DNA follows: TGTGCCAGCAGGCAGACAGGAGTTCGCAATCAGCCCCAGCATTTT.

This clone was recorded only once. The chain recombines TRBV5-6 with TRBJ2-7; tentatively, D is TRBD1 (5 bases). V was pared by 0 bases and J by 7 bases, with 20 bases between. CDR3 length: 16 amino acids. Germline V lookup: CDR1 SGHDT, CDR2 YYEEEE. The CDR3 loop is CASSLEGLYILGEQYF. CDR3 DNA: TGTGCCAGCAGCTTGGAGGGGTTGTACATCCTTGGGGAGCAGTACTTC.

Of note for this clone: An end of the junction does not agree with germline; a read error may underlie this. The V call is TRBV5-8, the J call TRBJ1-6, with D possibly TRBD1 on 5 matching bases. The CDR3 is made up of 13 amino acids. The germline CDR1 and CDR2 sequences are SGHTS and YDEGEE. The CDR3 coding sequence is TGTGCCAGCAGGTTGGACAAGCGATCACCCCTCCACTTT. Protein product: CASRLDKRSPLHF.

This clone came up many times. The CDR3 loop reads CASSPPEYGETQYF. CDR3 in DNA: TGTGCCAGCAGCCCCCCGGAGTACGGAGAGACCCAGTACTTC. This chain links TRBV5-4 with TRBJ2-5; D gene ambiguous. CDR1 is SGHNT and CDR2 is YYREEE in the germline V gene (reference sequence). CDR3 length: 14 amino acids. The ends were cut back, 4 bases at V and 4 bases at J, with 14 bases in the middle.

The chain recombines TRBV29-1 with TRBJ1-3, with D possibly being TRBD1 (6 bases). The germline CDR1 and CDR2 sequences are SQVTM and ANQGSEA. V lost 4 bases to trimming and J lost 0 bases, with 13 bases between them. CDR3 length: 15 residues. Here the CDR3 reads CSVGEDRPSGNTIYF. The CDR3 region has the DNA TGCAGCGTTGGAGAGGACAGACCCTCTGGAAACACCATATATTTT.

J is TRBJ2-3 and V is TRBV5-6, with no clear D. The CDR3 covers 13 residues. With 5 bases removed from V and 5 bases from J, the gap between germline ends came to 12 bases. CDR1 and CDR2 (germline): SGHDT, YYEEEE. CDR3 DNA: TGTGCCAGCAGTGGTGCGGTCAGAGATACGCAGTATTTT. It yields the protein CASSGAVRDTQYF.

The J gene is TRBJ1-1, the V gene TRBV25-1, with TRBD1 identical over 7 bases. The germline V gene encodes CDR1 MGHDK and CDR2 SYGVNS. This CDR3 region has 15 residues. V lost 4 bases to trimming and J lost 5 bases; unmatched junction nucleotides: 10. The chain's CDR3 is CASSAIQGLGTEAFF. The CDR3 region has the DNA TGTGCCAGCAGTGCTATACAGGGGTTGGGAACTGAAGCTTTCTTT.

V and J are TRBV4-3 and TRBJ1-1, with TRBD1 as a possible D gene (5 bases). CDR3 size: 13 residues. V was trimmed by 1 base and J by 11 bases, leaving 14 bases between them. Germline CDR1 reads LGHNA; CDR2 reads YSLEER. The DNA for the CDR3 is TGCGCCAGCAGCCAAGTGGTTGCGGGGGACGCTTTCTTT. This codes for CASSQVVAGDAFF.

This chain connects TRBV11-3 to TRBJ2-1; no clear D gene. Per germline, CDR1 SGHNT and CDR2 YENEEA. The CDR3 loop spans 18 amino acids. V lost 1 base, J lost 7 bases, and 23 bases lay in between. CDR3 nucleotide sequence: TGTGCCAGCAGCTTAGGAGGAGACGGCGTGAGTTTTACTAATGAGCAGTTCTTC. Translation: CASSLGGDGVSFTNEQFF.

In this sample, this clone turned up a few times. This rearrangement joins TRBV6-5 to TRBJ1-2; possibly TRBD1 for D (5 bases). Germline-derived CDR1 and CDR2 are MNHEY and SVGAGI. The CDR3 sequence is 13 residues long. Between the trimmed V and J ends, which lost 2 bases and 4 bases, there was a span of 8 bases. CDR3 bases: TGTGCCAGCAGTTACGTGGGGGGCTATGGCTACACCTTC. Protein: CASSYVGGYGYTF.

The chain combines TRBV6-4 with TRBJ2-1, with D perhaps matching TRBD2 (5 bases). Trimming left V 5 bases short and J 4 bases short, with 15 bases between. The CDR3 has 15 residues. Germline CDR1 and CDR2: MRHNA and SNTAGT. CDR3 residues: CASSPRLTRYNEQFF. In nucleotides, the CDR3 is TGTGCCAGCAGTCCGAGATTAACTAGGTACAATGAGCAGTTCTTC.

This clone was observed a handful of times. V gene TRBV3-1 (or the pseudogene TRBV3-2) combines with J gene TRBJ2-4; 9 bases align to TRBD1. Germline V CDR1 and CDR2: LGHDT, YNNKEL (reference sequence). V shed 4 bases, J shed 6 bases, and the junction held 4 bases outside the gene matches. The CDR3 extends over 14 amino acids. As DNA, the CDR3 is TGTGCCAGCAGCCTAGGACAGGGGACAAACATTCAGTACTTC. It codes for CASSLGQGTNIQYF.

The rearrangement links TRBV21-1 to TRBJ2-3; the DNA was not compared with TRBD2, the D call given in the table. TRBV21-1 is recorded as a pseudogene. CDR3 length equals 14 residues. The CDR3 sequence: CASSKFVSTDTQYF. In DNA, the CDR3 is TGTGCCAGCAGCAAATTCGTGTCCACAGATACGCAGTATTTT.

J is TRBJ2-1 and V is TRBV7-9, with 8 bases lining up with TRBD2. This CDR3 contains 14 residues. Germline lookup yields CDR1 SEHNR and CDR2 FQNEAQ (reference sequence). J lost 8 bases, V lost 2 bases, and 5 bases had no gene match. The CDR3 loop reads CASSLSGGTHEQFF. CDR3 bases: TGTGCCAGCAGCTTAAGCGGGGGTACCCATGAGCAGTTCTTC.

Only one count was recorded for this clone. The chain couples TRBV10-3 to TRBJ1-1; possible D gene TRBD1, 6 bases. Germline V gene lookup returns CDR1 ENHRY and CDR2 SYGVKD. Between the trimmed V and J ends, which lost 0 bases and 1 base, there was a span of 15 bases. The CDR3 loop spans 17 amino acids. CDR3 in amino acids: CAISESGGRGQNTEAFF. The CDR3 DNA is TGTGCCATCAGTGAGTCGGGGGGGCGGGGCCAGAACACTGAAGCTTTCTTT.

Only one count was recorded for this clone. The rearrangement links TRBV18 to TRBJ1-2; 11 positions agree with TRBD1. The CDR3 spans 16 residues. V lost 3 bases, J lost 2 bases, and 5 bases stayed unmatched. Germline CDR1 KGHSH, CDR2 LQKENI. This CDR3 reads CASSPTRTGGNYGYTF. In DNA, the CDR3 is TGTGCCAGCTCACCTACGCGGACAGGGGGCAACTATGGCTACACCTTC.

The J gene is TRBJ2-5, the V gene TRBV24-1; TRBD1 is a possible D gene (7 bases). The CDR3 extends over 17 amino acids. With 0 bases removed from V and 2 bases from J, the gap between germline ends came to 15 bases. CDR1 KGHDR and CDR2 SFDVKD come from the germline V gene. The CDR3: CATSDLLRGESQETQYF. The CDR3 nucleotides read TGTGCCACCAGTGATTTGCTCAGGGGGGAGTCACAAGAGACCCAGTACTTC.

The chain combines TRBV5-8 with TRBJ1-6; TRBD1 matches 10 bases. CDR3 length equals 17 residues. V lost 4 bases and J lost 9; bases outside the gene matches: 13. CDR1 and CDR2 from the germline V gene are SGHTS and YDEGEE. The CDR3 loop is CASSSESMGQGFSPLHF. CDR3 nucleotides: TGTGCCAGCAGCAGTGAGTCAATGGGACAGGGGTTTTCACCCCTCCACTTT.